The 12 T cell receptor beta chains below all came from one sample that was sequenced in a study of blood T cell repertoires in COVID-19. Profiled with immunoSEQ multiplex PCR; TCRdb holds only in-frame clones, not every one. In the table there are over 200,000 clones, about 83% of which are singletons. The sequenced material came from peripheral blood. The receptors shown here come from a woman in her thirties with COVID-19, enrolled during active disease.

The CDR3 is CASSETLTGGAYGYTF. The CDR3 DNA sequence: TGTGCCAGCAGTGAAACTTTGACAGGGGGCGCGTATGGCTACACCTTC. This chain connects TRBV2 to TRBJ1-2; 10 nucleotides align to TRBD1. Losses at the gene ends were 2 bases for V and 5 bases for J; bases not matched to a gene: 8. CDR3 length equals 16 residues. Germline V gene sequence: CDR1 SNHLY, CDR2 FYNNEI.

The chain employs TRBV6-2 or TRBV6-3 and TRBJ2-3, with 8 bases matching TRBD2. Germline V gives CDR1 MNHEY, CDR2 SVGEGT. The CDR3 spans 15 residues. The V and J ends lost 1 base and 10 bases, in that order; junction bases with no gene match: 10. For the CDR3, the DNA is TGTGCCAGCAGTTACTTTATTAGCGGGGACCCTGCGCAGTATTTT. It codes for CASSYFISGDPAQYF.

CDR3 coding DNA: TGCGCCAGCAGCTTGGCGGTCGCCAGGGTGGATGAAAAACTGTTTTTT. Protein product: CASSLAVARVDEKLFF. The genes are TRBV5-1 and TRBJ1-4, with a possible D match to TRBD1 (5 bases). The V gene lost 0 bases and the J gene lost 6 bases, with 15 bases spanning the gap. CDR1 is SGHRS and CDR2 is YFSETQ in the germline V gene. The CDR3 sequence is 16 residues long.

The chain recombines TRBV9 with TRBJ2-7, with D maybe TRBD1 (6 bases). The CDR3 sequence is 15 residues long. Between the trimmed V and J ends, which lost 4 bases and 2 bases, there was a span of 16 bases. CDR1 is SGDLS and CDR2 is YYNGEE in the germline V gene. The CDR3 here is CASSPATGQPYEQYF. Here the CDR3 DNA reads TGTGCCAGCAGCCCCGCTACAGGGCAACCCTACGAGCAGTACTTC.

V is TRBV5-1 and J is TRBJ1-2; perhaps TRBD1 as D (6 bases). This CDR3 is built from 17 residues. The germline gives CDR1 SGHRS, CDR2 YFSETQ. V dropped 0 bases and J dropped 4 bases, with 19 bases sitting between them. CDR3 residues: CASSLEPGVSIVYGYTF. The CDR3 DNA reads as TGCGCCAGCAGCTTGGAACCAGGGGTTAGCATCGTCTATGGCTACACCTTC.

This clone was seen once. This chain uses TRBV5-6 with TRBJ1-2; D is undetermined. V was clipped by 0 bases and J by 0 bases, with 9 bases between them. The CDR3 extends over 15 amino acids. CDR1 is SGHDT and CDR2 is YYEEEE in the germline V gene. Here the CDR3 DNA reads TGTGCCAGCAGCTTGGCGCTAGCGGCTAACTATGGCTACACCTTC. Its protein is CASSLALAANYGYTF.

J is TRBJ2-2 and V is TRBV18, with D unresolved. CDR3 length: 16 amino acids. Germline-derived CDR1 and CDR2 are KGHSH and LQKENI. The V end lost 3 bases, the J end lost 0 bases, and 11 bases lay between the germline ends. CDR3 residues: CASSPDMISNTGELFF. CDR3 bases: TGTGCCAGCTCACCCGACATGATTTCGAACACCGGGGAGCTGTTTTTT.

In this sample, this clone turned up a few times. The chain carries TRBV27 and TRBJ1-1, with unresolved D. The germline gives CDR1 MNHEY, CDR2 SMNVEV (reference sequence). The CDR3 spans 11 residues. The V gene lost 6 bases and the J gene lost 8 bases, with 10 bases spanning the gap. The DNA for the CDR3 is TGTGCCAGCAGGACGGCCGGGGAAGCTTTCTTT. It is translated as CASRTAGEAFF.

This chain links TRBV30 with TRBJ1-4; 9 nucleotides align to TRBD1. The junction had 7 bases not matched to a gene; V was cut back by 2 bases and J by 6 bases. This CDR3 region has 15 residues. Germline CDR1 and CDR2: GTSNPN and SVGIG (reference sequence). CDR3 sequence: CAWSLAGTGYEKLFF. In nucleotides, the CDR3 is TGTGCCTGGAGTCTAGCCGGGACAGGGTATGAAAAACTGTTTTTT.

The genes are TRBV28 and TRBJ2-7; TRBD1 is a possible D gene (6 bases). The V and J ends lost 6 bases and 0 bases respectively, with 12 bases between them. The germline V gene encodes CDR1 MDHEN and CDR2 SYDVKM. This CDR3 has 14 amino acids. The CDR3 DNA follows: TGTGCCAGCAGGTCCGGGACACACTCCTACGAGCAGTACTTC. Its protein is CASRSGTHSYEQYF.

The chain combines TRBV27 with TRBJ1-3; a weak D match, TRBD1 (5 bases). V was pared by 3 bases and J by 4 bases, with 10 bases between. The CDR3 is 14 residues long. CDR1 is MNHEY and CDR2 is SMNVEV in the germline V gene (reference sequence). The CDR3 sequence: CASSFAGTGNTIYF. The CDR3 DNA sequence: TGTGCCAGCAGTTTCGCGGGGACCGGAAACACCATATATTTT.

The chain recombines TRBV2 with TRBJ2-2, with D maybe TRBD1 (6 bases). CDR3 length: 11 amino acids. The germline gives CDR1 SNHLY, CDR2 FYNNEI. V lost 7 bases and J lost 7, with 7 bases in between. The CDR3 DNA sequence: TGTGCCAGCACAGGGGACGGGGAGCTGTTTTTT. It codes for CASTGDGELFF.